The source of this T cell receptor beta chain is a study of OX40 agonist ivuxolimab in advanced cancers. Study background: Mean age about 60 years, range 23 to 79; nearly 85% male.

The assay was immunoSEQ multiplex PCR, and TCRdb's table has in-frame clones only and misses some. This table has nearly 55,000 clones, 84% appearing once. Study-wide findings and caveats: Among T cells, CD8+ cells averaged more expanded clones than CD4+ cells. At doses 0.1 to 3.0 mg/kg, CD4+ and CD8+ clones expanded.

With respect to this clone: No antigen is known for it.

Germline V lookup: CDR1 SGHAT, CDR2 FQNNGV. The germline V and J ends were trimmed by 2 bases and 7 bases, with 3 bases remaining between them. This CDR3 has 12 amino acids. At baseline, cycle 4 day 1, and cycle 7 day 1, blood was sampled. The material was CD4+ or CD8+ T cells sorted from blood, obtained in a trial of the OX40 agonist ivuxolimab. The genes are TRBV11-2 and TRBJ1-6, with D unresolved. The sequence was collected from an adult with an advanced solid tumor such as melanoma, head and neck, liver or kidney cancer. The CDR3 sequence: CASSLRNSPLHF. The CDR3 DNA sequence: TGTGCCAGCAGCTTAAGAAATTCACCCCTCCACTTT. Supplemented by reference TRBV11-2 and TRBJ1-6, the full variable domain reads EAGVAQSPRYKIIEKRQSVAFWCNPISGHATLYWYQQILGQGPKLLIQFQNNGVVDDSQLPKDRFSAERLKGVDSTLKIQPAKLEDSAVYLCASSLRNSPLHFGNGTRLTVT.